Listed here are 8 T cell receptor beta chains from one sample, sequenced in a study of type 1 regulatory T cells. TCRdb fed the reads into MiXCR, producing one record per CDR3 protein. This sample has some 60,000 distinct CDR3 sequences, with around 62% found just once. Antigens for these TCRs are unknown. The sequenced sample was cultured non-Tr1 T cells, either the whole culture or a sorted T cell fraction (not recorded which). The receptors derive from a human donor in good health.

The chain carries TRBV5-1 and TRBJ2-2; D is uncertain. The germline V gene has CDR1 SGHRS and CDR2 YFSETQ. Trimming removed 1 base at V and 7 bases at J, with 2 bases between. CDR3 length: 11 residues. The CDR3 DNA reads TGCGCCAGCAGCTTGTACGGGGAGCTGTTTTTT. This codes for CASSLYGELFF.

The rearrangement links TRBV6-6 to TRBJ1-1; the D is unclear. Germline assignment: CDR1 MNHNY and CDR2 SVGAGI (reference sequence). V lost 7 bases to trimming and J lost 0 bases, with 6 bases between them. This CDR3 is 12 amino acids long. CDR3 coding DNA: TGTGCCAGCATAGCCCTGAACACTGAAGCTTTCTTT. This encodes CASIALNTEAFF.

The chain has TRBV5-1 and TRBJ2-1; D may be TRBD1 (6 bases). V lost 0 bases and J lost 7, with 17 bases in between. Germline assignment: CDR1 SGHRS and CDR2 YFSETQ. The CDR3 extends over 16 amino acids. CDR3 loop: CASSLGVKGVKNEQFF. CDR3 bases: TGCGCCAGCAGCTTGGGTGTAAAGGGGGTGAAAAATGAGCAGTTCTTC.

This chain joins TRBV9 and TRBJ2-7; 10 bases line up with TRBD2. The CDR3 consists of 16 residues. V dropped 3 bases and J dropped 7; count of bases not matched to a gene: 13. Looked up from germline, CDR1 is SGDLS and CDR2 is YYNGEE. CDR3 nucleotides: TGTGCCAGCAGCGCCGTAGGGGGGGGACTAGCGACGGAGCAGTACTTC. Protein: CASSAVGGGLATEQYF.

This clonotype was detected only a few times. The chain is built from TRBV20-1 and TRBJ1-1; D may be TRBD1 (5 bases). Trimming left V 5 bases short and J 2 bases short, with 27 bases between. Germline V gene data show CDR1 as DFQATT and CDR2 as SNEGSKA (reference sequence). The CDR3 runs to 18 residues. The CDR3: CSALAQFRIGHYNTEAFF. The CDR3 DNA reads as TGCAGTGCTTTAGCCCAATTTAGGATTGGACACTATAACACTGAAGCTTTCTTT.

This chain connects TRBV19 to TRBJ2-3; 8 bases match TRBD2. Germline V gene lookup returns CDR1 LNHDA and CDR2 SQIVND (reference sequence). V lost 8 bases, J lost 4 bases, and 14 bases stayed unmatched. This CDR3 has 16 amino acids. CDR3 in amino acids: CASRTRAGGLSDTQYF. As DNA, the CDR3 is TGTGCCAGTCGGACCCGGGCGGGAGGACTTTCAGATACGCAGTATTTT.

This clonotype has just a few counts. This chain connects TRBV14 to TRBJ1-1, with TRBD1 matching over 9 bases. Germline trimming cut 5 bases from V and 2 bases from J; bases unmatched to any gene: 3. There are 14 residues in the CDR3. Germline CDR1 and CDR2: SGHDN and FVKESK. The CDR3 DNA follows: TGTGCCAGCAGCTTTACAGGGGGCAACACTGAAGCTTTCTTT. Translating it yields CASSFTGGNTEAFF.

The rearrangement links TRBV5-1 to TRBJ2-3, with D unresolved. Trimming pared 5 bases from V and 1 base from J, leaving 11 bases between. Germline CDR1 is SGHRS and CDR2 is YFSETQ. The CDR3 spans 14 residues. CDR3 DNA: TGCGCCAGCAGTCCCGCTTCGGGCACAGATACGCAGTATTTT. As protein: CASSPASGTDTQYF.